This passage covers 8 T cell receptor beta chains from one sample sequenced in a study of cytomegalovirus exposure and HLA in healthy donors. It was with 60 Vbeta and 13 Jbeta primers that the PCR ran. Profiled with immunoSEQ multiplex PCR; TCRdb holds only in-frame clones, not every one. Here the sample spans more than 100,000 clones, around 66% being singletons. Material: PBMCs. These receptors were collected from a woman aged 40 to 50 in good health and CMV-seropositive.

This clone has more than one count but fewer than ten. V gene TRBV28 combines with J gene TRBJ1-2; 8 nucleotides align to TRBD1. The CDR3 loop spans 15 amino acids. The V and J ends lost 3 bases and 4 bases, in that order; junction bases with no gene match: 7. The V gene's germline CDR1 is MDHEN and CDR2 SYDVKM. CDR3 coding DNA: TGTGCCAGCAGTTTGCTGACAGGGGCGGTCTATGGCTACACCTTC. It is translated as CASSLLTGAVYGYTF.

This chain connects TRBV6-1 to TRBJ2-7; possible D gene TRBD1, 6 bases. Germline-derived CDR1 and CDR2 are MNHNS and SASEGT. V shed 3 bases and J shed 6 bases, with 15 bases lying between them. The CDR3 length is 14 residues. Written as DNA, the CDR3 is TGTGCCAGCAGTGACCCATTACAGGGAGCCGAGCAGTACTTC. Protein product: CASSDPLQGAEQYF.

This clone occurred a few times. The chain recombines TRBV29-1 with TRBJ2-3; 11 bases are a match to TRBD2. The germline V gene has CDR1 SQVTM and CDR2 ANQGSEA. Trimming removed 7 bases from V and 2 bases from J; junction bases left unmatched: 8. This CDR3 has 15 residues. The chain's CDR3 is CSAHLAGGPTDTQYF. The CDR3 DNA reads TGCAGCGCTCATCTAGCGGGGGGCCCCACAGATACGCAGTATTTT.

The gene calls are TRBV27 and TRBJ1-5; a weak D match, TRBD1 (6 bases). Looked up from germline, CDR1 is MNHEY and CDR2 is SMNVEV (reference sequence). The CDR3 spans 13 residues. The ends were cut back, 5 bases at V and 4 bases at J, with 9 bases in the middle. As DNA, the CDR3 is TGTGCCAGCAGTGTACAGGGAAATCAGCCCCAGCATTTT. As protein: CASSVQGNQPQHF.

J is TRBJ1-2 and V is TRBV27; no reliable D call. CDR3 length: 12 amino acids. Germline V gene lookup returns CDR1 MNHEY and CDR2 SMNVEV (reference sequence). With 7 bases removed from V and 8 bases from J, the gap between germline ends came to 14 bases. In DNA form, the CDR3 reads TGTGCCAGCAAAAGGCAGGAGGAGGGCTACACCTTC. Protein sequence: CASKRQEEGYTF.

This clone has more than one count but fewer than ten. The chain links TRBV19 to TRBJ2-5; 8 nucleotides line up with TRBD1. The CDR3 runs 17 residues. After removal of 5 bases from V and 0 bases from J, the junction contained 11 bases not matched to a gene. Germline CDR1 LNHDA, CDR2 SQIVND (reference sequence). Written as DNA, the CDR3 is TGTGCCAGTAGTGACCTCACGGGACAGGCCTACCAAGAGACCCAGTACTTC. It encodes CASSDLTGQAYQETQYF. The full variable domain, with the rest looked up from reference TRBV19 and TRBJ2-5, is DGGITQSPKYLFRKEGQNVTLSCEQNLNHDAMYWYRQDPGQGLRLIYYSQIVNDFQKGDIAEGYSVSREKKESFPLTVTSAQKNPTAFYLCASSDLTGQAYQETQYFGPGTRLLVL.

The chain employs TRBV6-1 and TRBJ2-2; tentative D call: TRBD1 (6 bases). V lost 11 bases to trimming and J lost 0 bases, with 10 bases between them. The CDR3 is 13 amino acids. Per germline, CDR1 MNHNS and CDR2 SASEGT. CDR3 amino acids: CALKGANTGELFF. The CDR3 nucleotides read TGTGCCCTAAAGGGGGCGAACACCGGGGAGCTGTTTTTT.

This rearrangement joins TRBV9 to TRBJ2-7; tentatively, D is TRBD1 (6 bases). This CDR3 spans 14 amino acids. The V and J ends lost 4 bases and 0 bases respectively, with 11 bases between them. CDR1 and CDR2 from the germline V gene are SGDLS and YYNGEE. The CDR3 spells CASSQQGLSYEQYF. The CDR3 DNA is TGTGCCAGCAGCCAACAGGGTCTCTCCTACGAGCAGTACTTC.